The present entry profiles one TCR beta chain with its context. Its cognate antigen is unknown. These data come from a study of OX40 agonist ivuxolimab in advanced cancers. The wider study: Patients were infused with ivuxolimab every 2 weeks at 0.01 to 10 mg/kg. A history of anti-PD-1, anti-PD-L1 or anti-CTLA-4 therapy was acceptable, and around 36% had some.

Clones were sequenced by immunoSEQ multiplex PCR, and TCRdb holds only the in-frame ones, with some missing. The data show 80,000 to 100,000 clones, with around 90% seen just once and about 0.33% held by the top ten. The ends were cut back, 2 bases at V and 5 bases at J, with 10 bases in the middle. CDR1 and CDR2 from the germline V gene are KGHSH and LQKENI. The CDR3 is 13 amino acids. Study outcomes and limitations: CD4+ T cells averaged fewer expanded clones than CD8+ T cells. Clonal expansion from baseline to week 6 occurred in both CD4+ and CD8+ T cells.

The sequence came from an adult with an advanced solid tumor such as melanoma, head and neck, liver or kidney cancer. Specimen: CD4+ or CD8+ T cells sorted from blood, collected in a trial of the OX40 agonist ivuxolimab. V usage is TRBV18 and J usage is TRBJ2-7; D is undetermined. CDR3: CASSPNPPDEQYF. CDR3 DNA sequence: TGTGCCAGCTCACCAAACCCCCCGGACGAGCAGTACTTC.